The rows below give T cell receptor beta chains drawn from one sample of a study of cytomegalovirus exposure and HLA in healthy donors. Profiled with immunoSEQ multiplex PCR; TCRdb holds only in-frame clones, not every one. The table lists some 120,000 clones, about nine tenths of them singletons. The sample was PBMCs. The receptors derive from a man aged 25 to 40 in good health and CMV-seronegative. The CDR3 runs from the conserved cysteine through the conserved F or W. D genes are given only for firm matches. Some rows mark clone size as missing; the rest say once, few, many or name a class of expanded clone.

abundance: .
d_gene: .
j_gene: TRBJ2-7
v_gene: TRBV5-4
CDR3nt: TGTGCCAGCAGCTCGGCAGGGAAGCAGTACTTC
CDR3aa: CASSSAGKQYF

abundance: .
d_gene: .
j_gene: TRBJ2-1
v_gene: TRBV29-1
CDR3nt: TGCAGCATATTCAGGGGTGGGAGTGGCTACAATGAGCAGTTCTTC
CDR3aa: CSIFRGGSGYNEQFF

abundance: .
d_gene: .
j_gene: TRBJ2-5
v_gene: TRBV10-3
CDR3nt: TGTGCCATCAGTGAAGCAACAGGGACCCAAGAGACCCAGTACTTC
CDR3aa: CAISEATGTQETQYF

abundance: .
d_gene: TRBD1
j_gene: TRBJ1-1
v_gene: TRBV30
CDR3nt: TGTGCCTGTCTCAGGGGGGTTGAAGCTTTCTTT
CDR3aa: CACLRGVEAFF

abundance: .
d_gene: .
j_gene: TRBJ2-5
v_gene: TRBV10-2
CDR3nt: TGCGCCAGCGCACGGGGCCAAGAGACCCAGTACTTC
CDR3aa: CASARGQETQYF

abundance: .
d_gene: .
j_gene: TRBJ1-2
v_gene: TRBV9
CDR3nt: TGTGCCAGCAGCGTAGCTGGGACATCCTATGGCTACACCTTC
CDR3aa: CASSVAGTSYGYTF

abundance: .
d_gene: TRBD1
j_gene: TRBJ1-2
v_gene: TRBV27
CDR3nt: TGTGCCAGCAGTTCTACAGGGGGGGCTCATGGCTACACCTTC
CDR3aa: CASSSTGGAHGYTF

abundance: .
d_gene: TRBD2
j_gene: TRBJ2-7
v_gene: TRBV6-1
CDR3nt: TGTGCCAGCAGAAACGGGGGACTAGCGGGTTACGAGCAGTACTTC
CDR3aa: CASRNGGLAGYEQYF

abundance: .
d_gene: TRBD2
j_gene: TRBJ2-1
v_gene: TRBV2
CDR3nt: TGTGCCAGCACTCTAGCGGGAGGGCCCTCCTACAATGAGCAGTTCTTC
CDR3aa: CASTLAGGPSYNEQFF

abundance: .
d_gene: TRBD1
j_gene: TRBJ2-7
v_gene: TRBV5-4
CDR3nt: TGTGCCAGCAGCTTGGATGGGACAGGGTCCTACGAGCAGTACTTC
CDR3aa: CASSLDGTGSYEQYF

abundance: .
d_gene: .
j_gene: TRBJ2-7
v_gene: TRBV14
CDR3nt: TGTGCCAGCAGCCAAGAATCTGACTTAGACCAGCAGTACTTC
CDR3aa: CASSQESDLDQQYF

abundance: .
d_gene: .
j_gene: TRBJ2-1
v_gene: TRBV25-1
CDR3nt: TGTGCCAGCAGTGAACAAGCGGAGTTATACAATGAGCAGTTCTTC
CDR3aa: CASSEQAELYNEQFF

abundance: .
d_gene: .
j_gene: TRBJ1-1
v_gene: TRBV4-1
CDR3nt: TGCGCCAGCAGACACGCGCAGGGTGGGGGCCCAAACACTGAAGCTTTCTTT
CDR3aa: CASRHAQGGGPNTEAFF

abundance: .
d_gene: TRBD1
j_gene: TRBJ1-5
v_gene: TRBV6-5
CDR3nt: TGTGCCAGCAGCGGACAGGTTACTGTGTTTCAGCCCCAGCATTTT
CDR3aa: CASSGQVTVFQPQHF

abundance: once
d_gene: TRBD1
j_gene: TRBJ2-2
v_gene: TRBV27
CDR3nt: TGTGCCAGCAGTTTGGGGGGGGGACAGGGTCTTTGGTACACCGGGGAGCTGTTTTTT
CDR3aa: CASSLGGGQGLWYTGELFF

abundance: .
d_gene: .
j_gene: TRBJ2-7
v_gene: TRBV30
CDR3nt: TGTGCCTGGGGCACGAGGACCTACGAGCAGTACTTC
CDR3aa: CAWGTRTYEQYF

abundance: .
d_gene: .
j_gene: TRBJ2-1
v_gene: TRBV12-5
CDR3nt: TGTGCTAGTGGTGGACCGTTATGGGGCACCTACAATGAGCAGTTCTTC
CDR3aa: CASGGPLWGTYNEQFF

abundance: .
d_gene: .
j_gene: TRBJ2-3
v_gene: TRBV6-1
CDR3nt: TGTGCCAGCAGCGTCACAGATACGCAGTATTTT
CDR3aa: CASSVTDTQYF

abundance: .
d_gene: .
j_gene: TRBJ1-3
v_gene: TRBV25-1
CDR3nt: TGTGCCAGTACTCGAACGGACTCCTCTGGAAACACCATATATTTT
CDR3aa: CASTRTDSSGNTIYF

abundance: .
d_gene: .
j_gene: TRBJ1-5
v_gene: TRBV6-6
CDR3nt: TGTGCCAGCAGTTACCTGGCCCCAGGATTAAGCCAGCCCCAGCATTTT
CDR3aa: CASSYLAPGLSQPQHF

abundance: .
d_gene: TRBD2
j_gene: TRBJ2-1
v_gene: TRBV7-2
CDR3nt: TGTGCCAGCAGCCTAGCCGGGACTAGCGTCCCGAGTGAGCAGTTCTTC
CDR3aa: CASSLAGTSVPSEQFF

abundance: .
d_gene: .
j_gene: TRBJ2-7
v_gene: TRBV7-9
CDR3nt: TGTGCCAGCAGAAAAAGCGGCGCACCGACCTACGAGCAGTACTTC
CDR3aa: CASRKSGAPTYEQYF

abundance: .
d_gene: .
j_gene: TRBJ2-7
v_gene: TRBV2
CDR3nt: TGTGCCAGCAGTTCCTCCAGATTCGACACAAGCGAGCAGTACTTC
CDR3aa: CASSSSRFDTSEQYF

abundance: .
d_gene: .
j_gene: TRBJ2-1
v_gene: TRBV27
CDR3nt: TGTGCCAGCAGTGGACCACTAGGACGATTTAAACAGTTCTTC
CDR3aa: CASSGPLGRFKQFF

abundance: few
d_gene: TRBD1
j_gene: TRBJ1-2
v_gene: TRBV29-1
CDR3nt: TGCAGCACGACAGGGGCAAATGGCTACACCTTC
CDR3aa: CSTTGANGYTF

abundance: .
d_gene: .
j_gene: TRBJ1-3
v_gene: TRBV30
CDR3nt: TGTGCCTGGACCGTTACAGGGACATCTGGAAACACCATATATTTT
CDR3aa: CAWTVTGTSGNTIYF

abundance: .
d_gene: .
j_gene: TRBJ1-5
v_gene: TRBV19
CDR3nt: TGTGCCAGTATGGACTATAGCAATCAGCCCCAGCATTTT
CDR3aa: CASMDYSNQPQHF

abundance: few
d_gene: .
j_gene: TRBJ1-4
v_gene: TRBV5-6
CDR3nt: TGTGCCAGCAGCCTTCGCGGGGGGGCGGAGGAAAAACTGTTTTTT
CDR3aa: CASSLRGGAEEKLFF

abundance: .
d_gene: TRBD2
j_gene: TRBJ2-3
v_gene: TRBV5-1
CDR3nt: TGCGCCAGCAGCGGGACTAGTTTCAACACAGATACGCAGTATTTT
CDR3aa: CASSGTSFNTDTQYF

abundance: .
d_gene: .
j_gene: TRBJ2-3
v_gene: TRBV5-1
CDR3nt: TGCGCCAGCAGCCTTGGAACGGAGGCAGATACGCAGTATTTT
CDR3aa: CASSLGTEADTQYF

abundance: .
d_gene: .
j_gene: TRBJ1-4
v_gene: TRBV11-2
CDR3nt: TGTGCCAGCAGCTTAGCGTGGGGGGAAGAAAAACTGTTTTTT
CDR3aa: CASSLAWGEEKLFF

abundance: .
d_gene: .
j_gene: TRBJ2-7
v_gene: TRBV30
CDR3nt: TGTGCCTGGAGCTACAGGGACGAGCAGTACTTC
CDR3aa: CAWSYRDEQYF

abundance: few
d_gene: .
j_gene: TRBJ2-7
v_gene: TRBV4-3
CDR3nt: TGCGCCAGCAGTATCGGACGGGGCTCCTACGAGCAGTACTTC
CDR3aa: CASSIGRGSYEQYF

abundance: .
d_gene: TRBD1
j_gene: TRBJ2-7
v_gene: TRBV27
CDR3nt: TGTGCCAGCAGTCGGACAGGGGTAGGCGAGCAGTACTTC
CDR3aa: CASSRTGVGEQYF

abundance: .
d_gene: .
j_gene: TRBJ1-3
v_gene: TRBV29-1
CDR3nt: TGCAGCGTTGATCTATCGGGGTCCGGAAACACCATATATTTT
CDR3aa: CSVDLSGSGNTIYF

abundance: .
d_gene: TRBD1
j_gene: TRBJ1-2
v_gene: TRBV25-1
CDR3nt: TGTGCCAGCAGTCCTCAGGGGGGTCGGGGAGGCTACACCTTC
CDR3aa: CASSPQGGRGGYTF